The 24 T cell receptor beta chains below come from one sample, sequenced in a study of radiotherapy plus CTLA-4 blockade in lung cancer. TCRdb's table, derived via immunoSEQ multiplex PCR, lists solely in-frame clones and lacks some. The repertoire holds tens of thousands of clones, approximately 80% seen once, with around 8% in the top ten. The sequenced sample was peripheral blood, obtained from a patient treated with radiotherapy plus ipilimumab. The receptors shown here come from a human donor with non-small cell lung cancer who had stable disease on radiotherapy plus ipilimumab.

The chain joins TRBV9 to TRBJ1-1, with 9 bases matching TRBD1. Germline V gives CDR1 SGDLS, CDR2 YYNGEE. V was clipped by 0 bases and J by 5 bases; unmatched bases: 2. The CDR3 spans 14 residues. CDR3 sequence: CASSVVDRGTEAFF. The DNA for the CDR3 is TGTGCCAGCAGCGTAGTTGACAGGGGGACTGAAGCTTTCTTT.

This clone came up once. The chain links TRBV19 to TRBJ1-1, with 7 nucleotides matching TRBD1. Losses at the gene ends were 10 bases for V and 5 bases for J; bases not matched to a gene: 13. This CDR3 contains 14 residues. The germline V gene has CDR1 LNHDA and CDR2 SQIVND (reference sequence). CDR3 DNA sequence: TGTGCCACTGGGAAAGGGGGCTCCTATACTGAAGCTTTCTTT. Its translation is CATGKGGSYTEAFF.

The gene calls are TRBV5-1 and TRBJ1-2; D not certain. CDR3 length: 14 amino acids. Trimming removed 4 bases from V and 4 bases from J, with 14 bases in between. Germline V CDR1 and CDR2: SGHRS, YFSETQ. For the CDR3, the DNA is TGCGCCAGCAGCCCTGAGTCGGCGGTCTATGGCTACACCTTC. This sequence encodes CASSPESAVYGYTF.

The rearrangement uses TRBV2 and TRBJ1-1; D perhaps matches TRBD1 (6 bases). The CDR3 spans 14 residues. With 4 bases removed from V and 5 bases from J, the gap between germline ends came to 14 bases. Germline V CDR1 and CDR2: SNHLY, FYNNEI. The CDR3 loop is CASSGQGRRTEAFF. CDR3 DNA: TGTGCCAGCAGTGGGCAGGGGAGAAGGACTGAAGCTTTCTTT.

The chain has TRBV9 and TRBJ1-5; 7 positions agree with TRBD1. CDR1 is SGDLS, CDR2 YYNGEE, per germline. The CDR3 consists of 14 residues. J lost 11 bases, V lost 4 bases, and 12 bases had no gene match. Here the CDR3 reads CASSPWDREEAQHF. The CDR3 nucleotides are TGTGCCAGCAGCCCATGGGACAGAGAGGAGGCCCAGCATTTT.

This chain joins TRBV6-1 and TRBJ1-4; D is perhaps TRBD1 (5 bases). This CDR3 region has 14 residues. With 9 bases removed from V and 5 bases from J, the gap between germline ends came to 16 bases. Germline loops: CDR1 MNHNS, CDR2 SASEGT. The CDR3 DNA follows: TGTGCCAGTTTTGACGGGTGGGGGAATGAAAAACTGTTTTTT. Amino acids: CASFDGWGNEKLFF.

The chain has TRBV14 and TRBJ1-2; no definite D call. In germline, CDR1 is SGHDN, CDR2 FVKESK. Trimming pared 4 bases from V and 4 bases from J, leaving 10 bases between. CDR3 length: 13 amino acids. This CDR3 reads CASSPGSFYGYTF. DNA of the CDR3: TGTGCCAGCAGCCCCGGCAGTTTCTATGGCTACACCTTC.

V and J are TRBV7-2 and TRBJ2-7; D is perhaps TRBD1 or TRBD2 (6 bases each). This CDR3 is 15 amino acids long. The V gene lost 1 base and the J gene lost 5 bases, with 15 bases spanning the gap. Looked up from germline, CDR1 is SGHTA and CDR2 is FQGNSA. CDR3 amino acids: CASSLGFGGRNEQYF. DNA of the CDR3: TGTGCCAGCAGCTTAGGGTTTGGGGGGCGGAACGAGCAGTACTTC.

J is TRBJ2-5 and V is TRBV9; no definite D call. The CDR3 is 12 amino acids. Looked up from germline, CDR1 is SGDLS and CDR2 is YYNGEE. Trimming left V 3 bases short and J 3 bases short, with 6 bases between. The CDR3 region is CASSATEETQYF. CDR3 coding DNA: TGTGCCAGCAGCGCGACTGAAGAGACCCAGTACTTC.

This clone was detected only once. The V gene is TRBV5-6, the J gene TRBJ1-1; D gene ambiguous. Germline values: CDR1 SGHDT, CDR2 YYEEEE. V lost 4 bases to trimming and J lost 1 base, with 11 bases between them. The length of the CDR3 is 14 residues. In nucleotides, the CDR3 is TGTGCCAGCAGCCTCTTAAACCGGAACACTGAAGCTTTCTTT. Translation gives CASSLLNRNTEAFF.

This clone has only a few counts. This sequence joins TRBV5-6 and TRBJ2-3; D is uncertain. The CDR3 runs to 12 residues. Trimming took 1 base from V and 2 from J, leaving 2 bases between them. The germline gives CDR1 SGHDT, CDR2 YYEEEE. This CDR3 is CASSLNTDTQYF. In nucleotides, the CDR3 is TGTGCCAGCAGCTTGAACACAGATACGCAGTATTTT. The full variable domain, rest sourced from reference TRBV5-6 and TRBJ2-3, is DAGVTQSPTHLIKTRGQQVTLRCSPKSGHDTVSWYQQALGQGPQFIFQYYEEEERQRGNFPDRFSGHQFPNYSSELNVNALLLGDSALYLCASSLNTDTQYFGPGTRLTVL.

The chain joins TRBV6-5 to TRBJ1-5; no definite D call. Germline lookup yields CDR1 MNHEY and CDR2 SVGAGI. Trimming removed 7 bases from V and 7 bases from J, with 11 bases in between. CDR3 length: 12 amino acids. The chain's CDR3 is CASNEGVQPQHF. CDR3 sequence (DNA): TGTGCCAGCAATGAGGGTGTGCAGCCCCAGCATTTT.

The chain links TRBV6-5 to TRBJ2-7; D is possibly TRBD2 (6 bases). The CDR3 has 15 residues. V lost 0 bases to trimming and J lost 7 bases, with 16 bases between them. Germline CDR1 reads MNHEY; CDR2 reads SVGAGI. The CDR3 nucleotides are TGTGCCAGCAGTTACTCCCCCGGGAGCCCCCTGGAGCAGTACTTC. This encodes CASSYSPGSPLEQYF.

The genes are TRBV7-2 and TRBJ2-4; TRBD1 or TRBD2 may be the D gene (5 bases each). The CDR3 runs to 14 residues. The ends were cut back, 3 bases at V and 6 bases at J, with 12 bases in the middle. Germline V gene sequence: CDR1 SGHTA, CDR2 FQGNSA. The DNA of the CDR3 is TGTGCCAGCAGCTTGTCCCGGGACCCAAACATTCAGTACTTC. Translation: CASSLSRDPNIQYF.

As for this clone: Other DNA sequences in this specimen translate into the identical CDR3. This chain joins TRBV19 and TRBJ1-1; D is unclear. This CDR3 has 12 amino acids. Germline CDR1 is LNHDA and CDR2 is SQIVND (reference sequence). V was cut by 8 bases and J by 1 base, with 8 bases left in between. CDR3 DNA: TGTGCCAGTCGGACGGGGAACACTGAAGCTTTCTTT. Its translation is CASRTGNTEAFF.

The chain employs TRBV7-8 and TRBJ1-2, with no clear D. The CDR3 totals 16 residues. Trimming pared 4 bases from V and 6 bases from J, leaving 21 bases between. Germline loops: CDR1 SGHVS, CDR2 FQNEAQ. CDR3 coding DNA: TGTGCCAGCAGCTGGGATGTCCTTGTGGGGAGGCATGGCTACACCTTC. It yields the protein CASSWDVLVGRHGYTF.

The CDR3 loop reads CASSLGLQGLNTEAFF. In nucleotides, the CDR3 is TGTGCCAGCAGCTTAGGCCTTCAGGGGTTGAACACTGAAGCTTTCTTT. The chain employs TRBV13 and TRBJ1-1; maybe TRBD1 (6 bases). Germline V lookup: CDR1 PRHDT, CDR2 FYEKMQ (reference sequence). Trimming removed 0 bases at V and 0 bases at J, with 11 bases between. CDR3 length: 16 amino acids.

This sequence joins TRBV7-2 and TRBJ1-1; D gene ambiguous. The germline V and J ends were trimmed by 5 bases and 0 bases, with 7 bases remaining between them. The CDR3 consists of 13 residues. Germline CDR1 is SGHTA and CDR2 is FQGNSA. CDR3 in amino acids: CASSRGMNTEAFF. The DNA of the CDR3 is TGTGCCAGCAGCCGAGGGATGAACACTGAAGCTTTCTTT.

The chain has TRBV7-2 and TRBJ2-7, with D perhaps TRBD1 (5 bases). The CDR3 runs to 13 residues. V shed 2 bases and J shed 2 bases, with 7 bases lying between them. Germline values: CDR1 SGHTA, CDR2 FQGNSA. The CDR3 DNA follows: TGTGCCAGCAGCTTAAAGGGGACCTACGAGCAGTACGTC. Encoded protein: CASSLKGTYEQYV.

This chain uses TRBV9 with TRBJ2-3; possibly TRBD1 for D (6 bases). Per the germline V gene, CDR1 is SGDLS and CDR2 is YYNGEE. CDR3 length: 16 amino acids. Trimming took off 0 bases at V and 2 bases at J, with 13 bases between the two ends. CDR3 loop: CASSVVSGAITDTQYF. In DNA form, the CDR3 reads TGTGCCAGCAGCGTAGTTTCAGGGGCGATCACAGATACGCAGTATTTT.

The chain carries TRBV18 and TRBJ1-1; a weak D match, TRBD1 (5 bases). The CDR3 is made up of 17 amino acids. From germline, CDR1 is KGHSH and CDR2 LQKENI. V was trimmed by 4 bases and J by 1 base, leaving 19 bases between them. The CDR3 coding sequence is TGTGCCAGCTCACTCTTTAAGCAGGGTCCAGGGAACACTGAAGCTTTCTTT. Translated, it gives CASSLFKQGPGNTEAFF.

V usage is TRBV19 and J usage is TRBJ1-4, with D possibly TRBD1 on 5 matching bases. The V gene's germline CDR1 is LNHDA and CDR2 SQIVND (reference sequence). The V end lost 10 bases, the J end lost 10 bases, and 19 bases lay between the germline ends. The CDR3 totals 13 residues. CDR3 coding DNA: TGTGCCACCCGGGGAGGGGATGCTGGAAAACTGTTTTTT. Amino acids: CATRGGDAGKLFF.

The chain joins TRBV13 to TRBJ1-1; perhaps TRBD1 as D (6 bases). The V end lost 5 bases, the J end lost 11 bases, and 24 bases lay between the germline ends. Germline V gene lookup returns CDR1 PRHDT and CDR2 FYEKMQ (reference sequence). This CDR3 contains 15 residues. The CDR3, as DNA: TGTGCCAGCAGCCCTAGAACGGACAGTACTCCCGGGGCTTTCTTT. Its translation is CASSPRTDSTPGAFF.

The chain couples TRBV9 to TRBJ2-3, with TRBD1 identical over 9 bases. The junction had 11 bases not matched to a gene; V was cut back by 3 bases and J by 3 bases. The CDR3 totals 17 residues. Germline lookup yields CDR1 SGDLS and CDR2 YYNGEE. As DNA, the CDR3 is TGTGCCAGCAGCGCCCCCCAAGGGACAGGGAGGACAGATACGCAGTATTTT. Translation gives CASSAPQGTGRTDTQYF. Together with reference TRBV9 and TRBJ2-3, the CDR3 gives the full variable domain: DSGVTQTPKHLITATGQRVTLRCSPRSGDLSVYWYQQSLDQGLQFLIQYYNGEERAKGNILERFSAQQFPDLHSELNLSSLELGDSALYFCASSAPQGTGRTDTQYFGPGTRLTVL.